A single sample gave rise to the 10 T cell receptor beta chains below, sequenced in a study of response to subunit inactivated influenza vaccine. TCRdb itself ran the RT-PCR reads through MiXCR, one entry per CDR3 protein. The top ten hold around 10% of the sample, which has around 580,000 distinct CDR3 sequences, 11% to 15% seen once. The sample was PBMCs from blood, taken 12 days after vaccination. These receptors all come from a man between 50 and 59 years old who received an inactivated influenza vaccine.

This clonotype was seen ten or more times. The chain couples TRBV11-2 to TRBJ2-2; possibly TRBD1 or TRBD2 for D (5 bases each). This CDR3 comprises 13 residues. Per the germline V gene, CDR1 is SGHAT and CDR2 is FQNNGV. V was shortened by 5 bases and J by 6 bases, with 10 bases between the two germline ends. CDR3 amino acids: CASSLGTAGELFF. CDR3 nucleotides: TGTGCCAGCAGCCTCGGGACCGCCGGGGAGCTGTTTTTT.

This clonotype was seen only once. This may arise from a read error, as a much more abundant clone is one base away. The chain links TRBV28 to TRBJ2-5, with D tentatively TRBD1 (6 bases). The germline CDR1 and CDR2 sequences are MDHEN and SYDVKM. Trimming took 2 bases from V and 4 from J, leaving 8 bases between them. This CDR3 is built from 13 residues. CDR3 sequence: CASSLRGTETQYF. CDR3 nucleotide sequence: TGTGCCAGCAGTTTAAGGGGGACAGAGACCCAGTACTTC. Full variable domain (outside the CDR3, taken from reference TRBV28 and TRBJ2-5): DVKVTQSSRYLVKRTGEKVFLECVQDMDHENMFWYRQDPGLGLRLIYFSYDVKMKEKGDIPEGYSVSREKKERFSLILESASTNQTSMYLCASSLRGTETQYFGPGTRLLVL.

This chain links TRBV20-1 with TRBJ2-2; 13 bases are shared with TRBD2. Germline lookup yields CDR1 DFQATT and CDR2 SNEGSKA (reference sequence). The ends lost 6 bases at V and 6 bases at J; junction bases unmatched: 4. This CDR3 contains 14 residues. The CDR3 loop reads CSATSGGASGELFF. The CDR3 DNA sequence: TGCAGTGCAACTAGCGGGGGGGCCTCCGGGGAGCTGTTTTTT.

This clonotype was picked up a small number of times. The J gene is TRBJ1-5, the V gene TRBV25-1, with D unclear. Deletions cut 2 bases from V and 6 bases from J, with 5 bases between. CDR1 and CDR2 from the germline V gene are MGHDK and SYGVNS. This CDR3 is 12 amino acids long. CDR3 DNA sequence: TGTGCCAGCAGTGAAGTGGGTCAGCCCCAGCATTTT. Translated: CASSEVGQPQHF.

V usage is TRBV29-1 and J usage is TRBJ1-5, with 9 nucleotides matching TRBD1. J was trimmed by 3 bases and V by 5 bases; bases with no gene match: 2. This CDR3 is 13 amino acids long. Germline CDR1 reads SQVTM; CDR2 reads ANQGSEA. CDR3 DNA sequence: TGCAGCGTTACAGGGGGCTTCAATCAGCCCCAGCATTTT. This codes for CSVTGGFNQPQHF.

This chain uses TRBV5-1 with TRBJ2-2, with 7 nucleotides matching TRBD2. The J segment lost 7 bases and the V segment lost 2 bases, leaving 11 bases of the junction unmatched. The V gene's germline CDR1 is SGHRS and CDR2 YFSETQ. This CDR3 has 16 amino acids. The CDR3 DNA follows: TGCGCCAGCAGCTTATCCTCTAGACTAGCCGGCGGGGAGCTGTTTTTT. Translating it yields CASSLSSRLAGGELFF.

This clonotype was seen a handful of times. The chain uses TRBV12-3 or TRBV12-4 and TRBJ2-5, with D uncertain. Trimming removed 3 bases from V and 7 bases from J, with 6 bases in between. The CDR3 is 11 amino acids. The DNA of the CDR3 is TGTGCCAGCAGTTTTTCAGTGACCCAGTACTTC. Translated, it gives CASSFSVTQYF.

This chain uses TRBV9 with TRBJ2-3; TRBD1 might be the D (8 bases). The germline CDR1 and CDR2 sequences are SGDLS and YYNGEE. Trimming removed 0 bases from V and 4 bases from J, with 15 bases in between. The CDR3 totals 16 residues. The CDR3 DNA is TGTGCCAGCAGCGTAGCCCACAGGGGGAGGGCAGATACGCAGTATTTT. Translating gives CASSVAHRGRADTQYF. The variable domain in full, completed from reference TRBV9 and TRBJ2-3, reads DSGVTQTPKHLITATGQRVTLRCSPRSGDLSVYWYQQSLDQGLQFLIQYYNGEERAKGNILERFSAQQFPDLHSELNLSSLELGDSALYFCASSVAHRGRADTQYFGPGTRLTVL.

J is TRBJ1-5 and V is TRBV20-1; D unresolved. V dropped 0 bases and J dropped 2 bases, with 11 bases sitting between them. The CDR3 is 15 residues long. Germline lookup yields CDR1 DFQATT and CDR2 SNEGSKA (reference sequence). The CDR3 coding sequence is TGCAGTGCTAGAGAGACGGGCTCTCGCAATCAGCCCCAGCATTTT. Its translation: CSARETGSRNQPQHF.

This clonotype has only a few counts. This chain links TRBV7-9 with TRBJ1-1; D possibly corresponds to TRBD1 (5 bases). CDR3 length: 12 residues. Per the germline V gene, CDR1 is SEHNR and CDR2 is FQNEAQ (reference sequence). Trimming shortened V by 5 bases and J by 11 bases, and 15 bases separated the two germline ends. The CDR3 nucleotides read TGTGCCAGCAGCCCTGCAGGGTTCTCGGCTTTCTTT. This encodes CASSPAGFSAFF.